A selection of T cell receptor beta chains follows, all from one sample in a study of OX40 agonist ivuxolimab in advanced cancers. Generated by immunoSEQ multiplex PCR, the TCRdb table keeps only in-frame clones and is missing some. The repertoire consists of more than 40,000 clones, with about nine tenths occurring once and the leading ten covering 12%. Source: CD4+ or CD8+ T cells sorted from blood, taken in a trial of the OX40 agonist ivuxolimab. These receptor sequences come from an adult with an advanced solid tumor such as melanoma, head and neck, liver or kidney cancer. Both conserved end residues are part of each CDR3. The D gene is left open where the match is weak. A clone size is listed for some rows: how often the clone was seen (once, few, many), or a class if it is expanded.

d_gene: NA
abundance: NA
j_gene: TRBJ2-7
v_gene: TRBV30
CDR3aa: CAWGHSYEQYF
CDR3nt: TGTGCCTGGGGGCACTCCTACGAGCAGTACTTC

d_gene: NA
abundance: NA
j_gene: TRBJ2-7
v_gene: TRBV7-9
CDR3aa: CASSPTPLGIHYEQYF
CDR3nt: TGTGCCAGCAGCCCTACCCCGTTGGGGATCCACTACGAGCAGTACTTC

d_gene: NA
abundance: NA
j_gene: TRBJ2-7
v_gene: TRBV19
CDR3aa: CASSDQGAGEQYF
CDR3nt: TGTGCCAGTTCAGATCAGGGAGCAGGTGAGCAGTACTTC

d_gene: NA
abundance: NA
j_gene: TRBJ2-3
v_gene: TRBV4-1
CDR3aa: CASSQESTDTQYF
CDR3nt: TGCGCCAGCAGCCAAGAAAGCACAGATACGCAGTATTTT

d_gene: NA
abundance: NA
j_gene: TRBJ1-1
v_gene: TRBV28
CDR3aa: CASSSIQGGLNTEAFF
CDR3nt: TGTGCCAGCAGTTCCATACAGGGTGGCCTGAACACTGAAGCTTTCTTT

d_gene: NA
abundance: NA
j_gene: TRBJ2-7
v_gene: TRBV6-6
CDR3aa: CASSSGGPLFYEQYF
CDR3nt: TGTGCCAGCAGTTCCGGGGGCCCCCTTTTCTACGAGCAGTACTTC

d_gene: NA
abundance: NA
j_gene: TRBJ2-6
v_gene: TRBV6-4
CDR3aa: CASSYPASRGANVLTF
CDR3nt: TGTGCCAGCAGTTACCCCGCCTCTCGGGGGGCCAACGTCCTGACTTTC

d_gene: NA
abundance: NA
j_gene: TRBJ1-3
v_gene: TRBV28
CDR3aa: CASSFVQSSGNTIYF
CDR3nt: TGTGCCAGCAGTTTCGTACAGAGCTCTGGAAACACCATATATTTT

d_gene: TRBD1
abundance: NA
j_gene: TRBJ2-1
v_gene: TRBV5-7
CDR3aa: CASSLGPDRVWPYNEQFF
CDR3nt: TGTGCCAGCAGCTTGGGCCCAGACAGGGTTTGGCCCTACAATGAGCAGTTCTTC

d_gene: NA
abundance: NA
j_gene: TRBJ1-1
v_gene: TRBV15
CDR3aa: CATSRVVVGDTEAFF
CDR3nt: TGTGCCACCAGCAGAGTGGTTGTTGGTGACACTGAAGCTTTCTTT

d_gene: NA
abundance: few
j_gene: TRBJ1-1
v_gene: TRBV29-1
CDR3aa: CSVRGTEAFF
CDR3nt: TGCAGCGTAAGGGGAACTGAAGCTTTCTTT

d_gene: NA
abundance: NA
j_gene: TRBJ2-7
v_gene: TRBV27
CDR3aa: CASKSGAGYEQYF
CDR3nt: TGTGCCAGCAAATCGGGGGCCGGCTACGAGCAGTACTTC

d_gene: TRBD1
abundance: NA
j_gene: TRBJ2-1
v_gene: TRBV28
CDR3aa: CASSYRGYNEQFF
CDR3nt: TGTGCCAGCAGTTACAGGGGTTACAATGAGCAGTTCTTC

d_gene: NA
abundance: once
j_gene: TRBJ2-7
v_gene: TRBV5-1
CDR3aa: CASSFTQDEQYF
CDR3nt: TGCGCCAGCAGCTTCACCCAGGACGAGCAGTACTTC

d_gene: TRBD1
abundance: few
j_gene: TRBJ2-3
v_gene: TRBV11-2
CDR3aa: CASSFGTGTDTQYF
CDR3nt: TGTGCCAGCAGCTTTGGGACAGGCACAGATACGCAGTATTTT

d_gene: NA
abundance: NA
j_gene: TRBJ1-3
v_gene: TRBV6-5
CDR3aa: CASCPRTSGNTIYF
CDR3nt: TGTGCCAGCTGCCCCAGGACTTCTGGAAACACCATATATTTT

d_gene: NA
abundance: NA
j_gene: TRBJ1-5
v_gene: TRBV19
CDR3aa: CASSIPWAGYNQPQHF
CDR3nt: TGTGCCAGTAGTATCCCCTGGGCAGGGTACAATCAGCCCCAGCATTTT

d_gene: TRBD1
abundance: NA
j_gene: TRBJ2-2
v_gene: TRBV11-3
CDR3aa: CASSLDGTGEYGELFF
CDR3nt: TGTGCCAGCAGCTTAGATGGCACAGGGGAGTATGGGGAGCTGTTTTTT

d_gene: TRBD1
abundance: NA
j_gene: TRBJ2-7
v_gene: TRBV2
CDR3aa: CASSDRGMPYEQYF
CDR3nt: TGTGCCAGCAGTGACAGGGGGATGCCTTACGAGCAGTACTTC

d_gene: TRBD1
abundance: medium-sized
j_gene: TRBJ2-7
v_gene: TRBV27
CDR3aa: CASSLTSRDSSYEQYF
CDR3nt: TGTGCCAGCAGTTTAACGTCCCGGGACAGCTCCTACGAGCAGTACTTC

d_gene: NA
abundance: NA
j_gene: TRBJ2-2
v_gene: TRBV9
CDR3aa: CASSVAPDTGELFF
CDR3nt: TGTGCCAGCAGCGTAGCACCCGACACCGGGGAGCTGTTTTTT

d_gene: NA
abundance: NA
j_gene: TRBJ2-2
v_gene: TRBV11-2
CDR3aa: CASTLAAGWTGELFF
CDR3nt: TGTGCCAGCACCTTAGCTGCAGGGTGGACCGGGGAGCTGTTTTTT

d_gene: NA
abundance: NA
j_gene: TRBJ2-7
v_gene: TRBV6-8
CDR3aa: CASSYSETGTGSEPNPTEQYF
CDR3nt: TGTGCCAGCAGTTACTCGGAGACGGGAACCGGGAGTGAACCTAATCCGACAGAGCAGTACTTC

d_gene: TRBD2
abundance: once
j_gene: TRBJ2-3
v_gene: TRBV27
CDR3aa: CASSAYSGLAQSTDTQYF
CDR3nt: TGTGCCAGCAGTGCTTACTCCGGACTAGCGCAAAGCACAGATACGCAGTATTTT

d_gene: NA
abundance: NA
j_gene: TRBJ2-2
v_gene: TRBV7-3
CDR3aa: CASSPLPGGGVELFF
CDR3nt: TGTGCCAGCAGCCCGCTCCCAGGGGGGGGCGTGGAGCTGTTTTTT

d_gene: NA
abundance: NA
j_gene: TRBJ2-1
v_gene: TRBV27
CDR3aa: CASSLSNGVGNEQFF
CDR3nt: TGTGCCAGCAGTTTATCGAACGGGGTAGGGAATGAGCAGTTCTTC

d_gene: NA
abundance: NA
j_gene: TRBJ1-1
v_gene: TRBV28
CDR3aa: CASSLSDGGLNTEAFF
CDR3nt: TGTGCCAGCAGTTTATCTGACGGCGGGTTGAACACTGAAGCTTTCTTT

d_gene: NA
abundance: NA
j_gene: TRBJ1-5
v_gene: TRBV15
CDR3aa: CATSRDGTLTQPQHF
CDR3nt: TGTGCCACCAGCAGAGATGGGACTCTAACTCAGCCCCAGCATTTT

d_gene: NA
abundance: NA
j_gene: TRBJ1-1
v_gene: TRBV29-1
CDR3aa: CSVGDTEAFF
CDR3nt: TGCAGCGTTGGGGACACTGAAGCTTTCTTT

d_gene: TRBD1
abundance: NA
j_gene: TRBJ2-3
v_gene: TRBV9
CDR3aa: CASSVDRDRTTDTQYF
CDR3nt: TGTGCCAGCAGCGTAGACCGGGACAGGACCACAGATACGCAGTATTTT

d_gene: NA
abundance: NA
j_gene: TRBJ1-1
v_gene: TRBV25-1
CDR3aa: CASSPVGRLEAFF
CDR3nt: TGTGCCAGCAGTCCGGTTGGCAGGCTTGAAGCTTTCTTT

d_gene: TRBD1
abundance: NA
j_gene: TRBJ2-2
v_gene: TRBV9
CDR3aa: CASSVRPDRASTGELFF
CDR3nt: TGTGCCAGCAGCGTACGGCCCGACAGGGCGAGCACCGGGGAGCTGTTTTTT

d_gene: TRBD1
abundance: NA
j_gene: TRBJ2-7
v_gene: TRBV7-9
CDR3aa: CASSSTGGRYEQYF
CDR3nt: TGTGCCAGCAGCTCCACAGGGGGCAGGTACGAGCAGTACTTC

d_gene: NA
abundance: NA
j_gene: TRBJ2-1
v_gene: TRBV19
CDR3aa: CASSIAQVSSYNEQFF
CDR3nt: TGTGCCAGTAGTATAGCCCAGGTCAGCTCCTACAATGAGCAGTTCTTC

d_gene: NA
abundance: NA
j_gene: TRBJ2-1
v_gene: TRBV16
CDR3aa: CASNGQFGYNEQFF
CDR3nt: TGTGCCAGCAACGGACAGTTTGGATACAATGAGCAGTTCTTC

d_gene: TRBD1
abundance: NA
j_gene: TRBJ2-7
v_gene: TRBV28
CDR3aa: CASTHGQGVYEQYF
CDR3nt: TGTGCCAGCACCCACGGACAGGGGGTCTACGAGCAGTACTTC

d_gene: NA
abundance: few
j_gene: TRBJ2-3
v_gene: TRBV7-9
CDR3aa: CASSLTRGIVADTQYF
CDR3nt: TGTGCCAGCAGCTTGACTAGGGGTATTGTTGCAGATACGCAGTATTTT

d_gene: NA
abundance: NA
j_gene: TRBJ1-3
v_gene: TRBV7-6
CDR3aa: CASSLAVSGNTIYF
CDR3nt: TGTGCCAGCAGCCTCGCCGTCTCTGGAAACACCATATATTTT

d_gene: NA
abundance: NA
j_gene: TRBJ1-4
v_gene: TRBV28
CDR3aa: CASSFETETTNEKLFF
CDR3nt: TGTGCCAGCAGTTTCGAGACAGAAACAACTAATGAAAAACTGTTTTTT

d_gene: NA
abundance: NA
j_gene: TRBJ2-7
v_gene: TRBV19
CDR3aa: CASSTPYEQYF
CDR3nt: TGTGCCAGTAGTACCCCCTACGAGCAGTACTTC

d_gene: TRBD1
abundance: NA
j_gene: TRBJ1-2
v_gene: TRBV13
CDR3aa: CASSQRGTGDYGYTF
CDR3nt: TGTGCCAGCAGCCAACGGGGGACAGGGGATTATGGCTACACCTTC

d_gene: NA
abundance: NA
j_gene: TRBJ2-1
v_gene: TRBV28
CDR3aa: CASRRYEQFF
CDR3nt: TGTGCCAGCAGGCGTTATGAGCAGTTCTTC

d_gene: NA
abundance: NA
j_gene: TRBJ2-3
v_gene: TRBV29-1
CDR3aa: CSVEMDTQYF
CDR3nt: TGCAGCGTTGAGATGGATACGCAGTATTTT

d_gene: NA
abundance: few
j_gene: TRBJ2-7
v_gene: TRBV9
CDR3aa: CASSGVANEQYF
CDR3nt: TGTGCCAGCAGCGGAGTAGCTAACGAGCAGTACTTC

d_gene: NA
abundance: NA
j_gene: TRBJ2-7
v_gene: TRBV11-2
CDR3aa: CASSFYYEQYF
CDR3nt: TGTGCCAGCAGCTTTTATTACGAGCAGTACTTC

d_gene: TRBD2
abundance: NA
j_gene: TRBJ2-7
v_gene: TRBV27
CDR3aa: CASRPPGHRTLAGDDEQYF
CDR3nt: TGTGCCAGCAGGCCTCCGGGACACCGAACTCTAGCGGGAGACGACGAGCAGTACTTC

d_gene: NA
abundance: NA
j_gene: TRBJ2-3
v_gene: TRBV5-8
CDR3aa: CASSLEGGSTDTQYF
CDR3nt: TGTGCCAGCAGCTTGGAAGGAGGAAGCACAGATACGCAGTATTTT

d_gene: TRBD1
abundance: NA
j_gene: TRBJ2-7
v_gene: TRBV19
CDR3aa: CASSWTGGSYEQYF
CDR3nt: TGTGCCAGTAGTTGGACAGGGGGGTCCTACGAGCAGTACTTC

d_gene: TRBD2
abundance: NA
j_gene: TRBJ2-5
v_gene: TRBV5-1
CDR3aa: CASSFDISTSEDQETQYF
CDR3nt: TGCGCCAGCAGCTTTGATATTTCGACTAGCGAGGATCAAGAGACCCAGTACTTC

d_gene: NA
abundance: NA
j_gene: TRBJ2-1
v_gene: TRBV9
CDR3aa: CASSGQDFYNEQFF
CDR3nt: TGTGCCAGCAGCGGACAGGACTTTTACAATGAGCAGTTCTTC

d_gene: TRBD1
abundance: NA
j_gene: TRBJ1-2
v_gene: TRBV19
CDR3aa: CASSIGSRTGEGYTF
CDR3nt: TGTGCCAGTAGTATAGGATCCCGGACAGGGGAAGGCTACACCTTC

d_gene: TRBD1
abundance: NA
j_gene: TRBJ1-6
v_gene: TRBV4-3
CDR3aa: CASSQWDRGVDSPLHF
CDR3nt: TGCGCCAGCAGCCAATGGGACAGGGGAGTCGATTCACCCCTCCACTTT